Described below is a single T cell receptor beta chain sequence and its context. As yet, its antigen is unknown. This specimen comes from a study of Tregs in tolerant kidney transplant recipients. Findings of the study overall: This study did not directly address biological reproducibility.

Data came from immunoSEQ multiplex PCR; TCRdb stores just in-frame clones and leaves some out. Of over 50,000 clones in the sample, 65% to 85% are singletons; the top ten hold about 5%. The receptor was isolated from a human donor in good health. The sample was CD4+ T cells from blood.

The CDR3 reads CASSITIGTNYGYTF. In DNA, the CDR3 is TGTGCCAGTAGTATAACGATCGGAACTAACTATGGCTACACCTTC. This sequence joins TRBV19 and TRBJ1-2; D is uncertain. CDR3 length: 15 residues. V lost 2 bases and J lost 0, with 10 bases in between. Per germline, CDR1 LNHDA and CDR2 SQIVND (reference sequence).